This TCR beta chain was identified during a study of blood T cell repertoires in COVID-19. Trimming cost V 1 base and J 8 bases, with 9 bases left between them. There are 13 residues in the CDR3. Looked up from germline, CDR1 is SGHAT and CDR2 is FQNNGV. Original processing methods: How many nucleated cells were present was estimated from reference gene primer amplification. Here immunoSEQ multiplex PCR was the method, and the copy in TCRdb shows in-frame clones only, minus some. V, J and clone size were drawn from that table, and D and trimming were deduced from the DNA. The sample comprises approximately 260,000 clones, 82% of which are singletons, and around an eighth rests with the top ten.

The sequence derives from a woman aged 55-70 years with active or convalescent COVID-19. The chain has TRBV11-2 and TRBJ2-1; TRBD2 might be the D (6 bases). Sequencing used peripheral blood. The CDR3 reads CASSLGAGYEQFF. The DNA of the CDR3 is TGTGCCAGCAGCTTAGGCGCGGGGTATGAGCAGTTCTTC.